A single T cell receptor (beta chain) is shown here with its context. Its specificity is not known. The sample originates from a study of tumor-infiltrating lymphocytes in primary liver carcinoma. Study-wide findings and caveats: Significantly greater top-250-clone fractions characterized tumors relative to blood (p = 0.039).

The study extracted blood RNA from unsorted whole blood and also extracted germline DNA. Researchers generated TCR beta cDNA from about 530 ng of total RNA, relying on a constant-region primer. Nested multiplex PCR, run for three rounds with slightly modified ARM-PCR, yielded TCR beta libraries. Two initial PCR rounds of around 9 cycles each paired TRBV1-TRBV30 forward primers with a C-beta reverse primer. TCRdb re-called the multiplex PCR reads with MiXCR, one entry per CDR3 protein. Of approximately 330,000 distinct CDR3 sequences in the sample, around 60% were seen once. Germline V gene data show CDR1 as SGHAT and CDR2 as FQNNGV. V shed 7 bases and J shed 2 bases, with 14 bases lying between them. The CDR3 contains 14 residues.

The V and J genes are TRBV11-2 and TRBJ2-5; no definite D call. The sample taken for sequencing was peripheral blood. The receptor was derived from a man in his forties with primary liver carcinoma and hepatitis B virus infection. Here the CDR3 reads CASNILSAQETQYF. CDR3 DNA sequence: TGTGCCAGCAACATACTATCGGCACAAGAGACCCAGTACTTC.